This TCR beta chain was profiled in a study of cytomegalovirus exposure and HLA in healthy donors. Study summary: As released early, the data held 65 million to 90 million unique TCRs from HLA-typed donors. General study points: Several of the most significant clusters were apparently associated with common viral pathogens in a later analysis. The analysis excluded some indistinguishable V segments, including TRBV6-2 and TRBV6-3.

This CDR3 region has 12 residues. V shed 5 bases and J shed 3 bases, with 6 bases lying between them. The V gene's germline CDR1 is LNHDA and CDR2 SQIVND (reference sequence). As for this clone: Its antigen is still unknown.

The PCR contained 60 Vbeta and 13 Jbeta primers. The assay was immunoSEQ multiplex PCR, and TCRdb's table has in-frame clones only and misses some. The sample lists more than 75,000 clones, 75% to 90% occurring once. The receptor's source is a man aged 18 to 29 in good health and CMV-seronegative. Sequenced input: PBMCs. The J gene is TRBJ2-3, the V gene TRBV19; D gene uncertain. In nucleotides, the CDR3 is TGTGCCAGTAGTTTAGCAACAGATACGCAGTATTTT. Translation gives CASSLATDTQYF. Using reference TRBV19 and TRBJ2-3 for the parts outside the CDR3, the full variable domain is DGGITQSPKYLFRKEGQNVTLSCEQNLNHDAMYWYRQDPGQGLRLIYYSQIVNDFQKGDIAEGYSVSREKKESFPLTVTSAQKNPTAFYLCASSLATDTQYFGPGTRLTVL.